The subject of this entry is one T cell receptor beta chain. Amplification started from genomic DNA. Amplification of the beta chain CDR3 used 30 forward and 13 reverse multiplex primers. TCRdb analysed the multiplex PCR reads with MiXCR anew, one entry per CDR3 protein. The repertoire holds about 250,000 distinct CDR3 sequences, 40% to 50% seen once, with roughly an eighth in the top ten. Roughly 10 milliliters of peripheral blood were drawn from each donor. This entry is derived from a study of type 1 and type 2 diabetes patients. The receptor comes from a man younger than 30 with type 2 diabetes. Material for sequencing was peripheral blood mononuclear cells (PBMCs).

The chain's CDR3 is CASSIDGDQGYGYTF. The CDR3 DNA is TGTGCCAGTAGTATAGACGGGGATCAGGGCTATGGCTACACCTTC. The V call is TRBV19, the J call TRBJ1-2; possible D gene TRBD1, 5 bases. Trimming shortened V by 0 bases and J by 4 bases, and 12 bases separated the two germline ends. The germline gives CDR1 LNHDA, CDR2 SQIVND (reference sequence). The CDR3 has 15 amino acids.